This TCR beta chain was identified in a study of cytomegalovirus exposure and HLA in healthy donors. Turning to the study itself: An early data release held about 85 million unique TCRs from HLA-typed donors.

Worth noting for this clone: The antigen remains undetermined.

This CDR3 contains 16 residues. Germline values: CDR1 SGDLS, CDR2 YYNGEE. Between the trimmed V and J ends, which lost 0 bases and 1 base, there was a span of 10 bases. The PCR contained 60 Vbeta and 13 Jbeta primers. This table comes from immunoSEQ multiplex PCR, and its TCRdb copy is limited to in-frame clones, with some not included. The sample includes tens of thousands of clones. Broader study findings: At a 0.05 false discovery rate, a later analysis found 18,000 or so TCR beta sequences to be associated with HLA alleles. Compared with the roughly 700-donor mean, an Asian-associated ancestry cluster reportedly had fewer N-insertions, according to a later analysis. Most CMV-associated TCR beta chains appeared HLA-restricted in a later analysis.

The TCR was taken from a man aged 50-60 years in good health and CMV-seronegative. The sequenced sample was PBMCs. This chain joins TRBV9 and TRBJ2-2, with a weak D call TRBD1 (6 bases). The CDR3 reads CASSVGTGWNTGELFF. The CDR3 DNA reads TGTGCCAGCAGCGTAGGAACAGGGTGGAACACCGGGGAGCTGTTTTTT.